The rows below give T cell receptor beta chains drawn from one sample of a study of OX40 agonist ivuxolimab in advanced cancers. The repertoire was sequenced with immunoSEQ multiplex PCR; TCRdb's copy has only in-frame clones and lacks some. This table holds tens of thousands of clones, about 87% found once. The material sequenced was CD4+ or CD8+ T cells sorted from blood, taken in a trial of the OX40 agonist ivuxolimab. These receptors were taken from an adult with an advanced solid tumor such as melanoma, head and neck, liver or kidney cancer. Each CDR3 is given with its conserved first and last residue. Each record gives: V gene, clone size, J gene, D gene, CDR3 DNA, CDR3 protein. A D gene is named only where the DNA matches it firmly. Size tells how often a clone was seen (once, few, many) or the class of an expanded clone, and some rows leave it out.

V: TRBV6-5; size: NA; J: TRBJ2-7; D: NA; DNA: TGTGCCAGCAGTTACTCCGCAGGGAGCCCCTACGAGCAGTACTTC; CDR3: CASSYSAGSPYEQYF
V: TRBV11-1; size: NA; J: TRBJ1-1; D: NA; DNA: TGTGCCAGCAGCTTAGATGCAGTAAACACTGAAGCTTTCTTT; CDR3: CASSLDAVNTEAFF
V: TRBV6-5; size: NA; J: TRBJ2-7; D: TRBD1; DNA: TGTGCCAGCAGTTACGACAGGGGTCTAGCCGAGCAGTACTTC; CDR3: CASSYDRGLAEQYF
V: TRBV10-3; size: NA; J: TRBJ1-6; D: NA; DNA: TGTGCCATCAGTGAGTCGAGACAGAAGTCCAGCTCACCCCTCCACTTT; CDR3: CAISESRQKSSSPLHF
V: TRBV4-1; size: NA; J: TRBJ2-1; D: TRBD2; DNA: TGCGCCAGCAGCCAAGCTGGGACTAGCGGGTTCGGGTACAATGAGCAGTTCTTC; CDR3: CASSQAGTSGFGYNEQFF
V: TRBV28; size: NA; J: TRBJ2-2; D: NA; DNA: TGTGCCAGCAGTCATTCCGGGGGAGGGAACACCGGGGAGCTGTTTTTT; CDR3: CASSHSGGGNTGELFF
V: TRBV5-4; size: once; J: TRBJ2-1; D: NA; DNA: TGTGCCAGCAGCATACCTAGGGGGGGCTCGGGCAATGAGCAGTTCTTC; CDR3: CASSIPRGGSGNEQFF
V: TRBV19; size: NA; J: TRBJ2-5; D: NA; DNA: TGTGCCAGTAGTACCTTTCACCCCGGCGATTGGGAGACCCAGTACTTC; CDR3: CASSTFHPGDWETQYF
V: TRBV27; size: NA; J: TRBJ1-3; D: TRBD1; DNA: TGTGCCAGCAGTCTGCGACAGGGCTCTGGAAACACCATATATTTT; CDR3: CASSLRQGSGNTIYF
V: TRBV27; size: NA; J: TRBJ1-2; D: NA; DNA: TGTGCCAGCAGTTTCCAAGCCCGTGAGGGCTCAGGCTATGGCTACACCTTC; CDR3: CASSFQAREGSGYGYTF
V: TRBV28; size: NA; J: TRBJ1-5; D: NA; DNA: TGTGCCAGCAGGACCCCCGGGCTATCAAATCAGCCCCAGCATTTT; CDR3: CASRTPGLSNQPQHF
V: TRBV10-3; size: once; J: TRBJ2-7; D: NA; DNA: TGTGCCATCAGCCCACGCCCGGCCACCTACGAGCAGTACTTC; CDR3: CAISPRPATYEQYF
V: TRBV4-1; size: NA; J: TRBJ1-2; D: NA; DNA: TGCGCCAGCAGCCAAGATTCGGGGCCATGGGGTGGCTACACCTTC; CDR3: CASSQDSGPWGGYTF
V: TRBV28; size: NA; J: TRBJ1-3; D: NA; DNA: TGTGCCAGCAGTTTATGGGACGGAAGTACTGGAAACACCATATATTTT; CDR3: CASSLWDGSTGNTIYF
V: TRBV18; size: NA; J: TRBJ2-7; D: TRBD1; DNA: TGTGCCAGCTCACCCAGAACAGGGGAACGGGAGCAGTACTTC; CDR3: CASSPRTGEREQYF
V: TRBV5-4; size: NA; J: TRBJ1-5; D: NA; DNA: TGTGCCAGCAGCTTAAATATAGATCAGCCCCAGCATTTT; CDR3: CASSLNIDQPQHF
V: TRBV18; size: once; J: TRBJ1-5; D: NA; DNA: TGTGCCAGCTCACTCCAAGGTCCGGGAACGTCCCAGCATTTT; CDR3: CASSLQGPGTSQHF
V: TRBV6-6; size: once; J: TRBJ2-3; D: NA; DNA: TGTGCCAGCACCAAGGAGGGAAGTAGCACAGATACGCAGTATTTT; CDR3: CASTKEGSSTDTQYF
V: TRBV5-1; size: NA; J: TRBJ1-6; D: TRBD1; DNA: TGCGCCAGCAGCGGGGACAGGGCCCTGCTCCACTTT; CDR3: CASSGDRALLHF
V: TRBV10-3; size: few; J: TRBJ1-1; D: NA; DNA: TGTGCCATCGGGCCTTCAGGGGCTGAAGCTTTCTTT; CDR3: CAIGPSGAEAFF
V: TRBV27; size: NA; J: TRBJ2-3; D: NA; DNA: TGTGCCAGCAGTTCACAACGAGATACGCAGTATTTT; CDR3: CASSSQRDTQYF
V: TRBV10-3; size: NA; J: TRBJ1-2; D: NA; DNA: TGTGCCATCAGTGAGTCGGGGGCGGCAACTAACTATGGCTACACCTTC; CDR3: CAISESGAATNYGYTF
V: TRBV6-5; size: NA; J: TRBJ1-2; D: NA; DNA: TGTGCCAGCAGTCGAACGACTAACTATGGCTACACCTTC; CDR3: CASSRTTNYGYTF
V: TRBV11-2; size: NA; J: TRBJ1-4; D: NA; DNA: TGTGCCAGCAGCCCCGACGGGGGGGCGAATGAAAAACTGTTTTTT; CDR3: CASSPDGGANEKLFF
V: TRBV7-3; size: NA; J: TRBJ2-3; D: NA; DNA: TGTGCCAGCAGCTTATCAGATACGCAGTATTTT; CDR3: CASSLSDTQYF
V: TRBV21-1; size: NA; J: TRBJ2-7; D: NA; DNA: TGTGCCAGCAGCAAAGACCTTCCGGGAGAACGGGGTTACGAGCAGTACTTC; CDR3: CASSKDLPGERGYEQYF
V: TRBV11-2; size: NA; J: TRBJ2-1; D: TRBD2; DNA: TGTGCCAGCACCCCACTATCTAGCGGGGGGGCGGGAGAGCAGTTCTTC; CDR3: CASTPLSSGGAGEQFF
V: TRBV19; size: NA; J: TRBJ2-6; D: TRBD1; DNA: TGTGCCAGTAGTGGTATGGGCAGGGGGAGATCTGGGGCCAACGTCCTGACTTTC; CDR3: CASSGMGRGRSGANVLTF
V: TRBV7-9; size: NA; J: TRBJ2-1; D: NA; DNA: TGTGCCAGCAGCTTAGGGGGTGCGGGCACCTACAATGAGCAGTTCTTC; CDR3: CASSLGGAGTYNEQFF
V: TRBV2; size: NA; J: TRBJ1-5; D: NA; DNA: TGTGCCAGCACGGCGCTTGATCCCGGCTTCAGGAATCAGCCCCAGCATTTT; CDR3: CASTALDPGFRNQPQHF
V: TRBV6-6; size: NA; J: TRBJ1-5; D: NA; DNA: TGTGCCAGCAGGGGGGGGGATCAGCCCCAGCATTTT; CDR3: CASRGGDQPQHF
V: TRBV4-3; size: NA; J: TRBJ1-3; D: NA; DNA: TGCGCCAGCAGCCAAGATTTTAGCCTCTCTGGAAACACCATATATTTT; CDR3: CASSQDFSLSGNTIYF
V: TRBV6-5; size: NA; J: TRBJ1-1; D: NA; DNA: TGTGCCAGCAGTTACCGGGGTTTCACTGAAGCTTTCTTT; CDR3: CASSYRGFTEAFF
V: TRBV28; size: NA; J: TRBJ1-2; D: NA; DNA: TGTGCCAGCAGTCCTTCGGGGGGGTTGAACTATGGCTACACCTTC; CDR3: CASSPSGGLNYGYTF
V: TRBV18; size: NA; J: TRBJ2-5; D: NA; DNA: TGTGCCAGCTCACCAAGCCCCCAAGAGACCCAGTACTTC; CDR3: CASSPSPQETQYF
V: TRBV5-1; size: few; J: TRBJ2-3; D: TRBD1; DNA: TGCGCCAGCAGCCGGACAGGGACGGAGAATACGCAGTATTTT; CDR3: CASSRTGTENTQYF
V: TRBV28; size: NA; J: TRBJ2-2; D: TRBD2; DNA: TGTGCCAGCACACCTAGCGGGTTTGGCGCCGGGGAGCTGTTTTTT; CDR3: CASTPSGFGAGELFF
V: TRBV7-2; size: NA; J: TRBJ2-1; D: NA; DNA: TGTGCCAGCAGCTTAGGCATCCGATACAATGAGCAGTTCTTC; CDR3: CASSLGIRYNEQFF
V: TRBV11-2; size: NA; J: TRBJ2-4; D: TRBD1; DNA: TGTGCCAGCAGCTTAGGGGGACAGGGGATCAAAAACATTCAGTACTTC; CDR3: CASSLGGQGIKNIQYF
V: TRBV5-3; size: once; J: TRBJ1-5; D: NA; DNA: TGTGCCAGCAGCCAAGACAGGAATCAGCCCCAGCATTTT; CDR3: CASSQDRNQPQHF
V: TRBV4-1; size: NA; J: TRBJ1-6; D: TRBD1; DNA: TGCGCCAGCAGCCAAGAGAGGGGGGACAGGAGTAATTCACCCCTCCACTTT; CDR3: CASSQERGDRSNSPLHF
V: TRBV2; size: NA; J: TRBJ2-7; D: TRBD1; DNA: TGTGCCAGCAGTGACGGACAGGGGCGCGAGCAGTACTTC; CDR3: CASSDGQGREQYF
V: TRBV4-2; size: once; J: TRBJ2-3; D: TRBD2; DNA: TGTGCCAGCAGCCCTCAGGCTAGCGGGAGTGTTACAGATACGCAGTATTTT; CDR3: CASSPQASGSVTDTQYF
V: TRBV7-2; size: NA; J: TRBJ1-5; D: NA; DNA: TGTGCCAGCAGTCTGCTTCCCCTCGGCAATCAGCCCCAGCATTTT; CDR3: CASSLLPLGNQPQHF
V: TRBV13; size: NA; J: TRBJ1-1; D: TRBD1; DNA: TGTGCCAGCAGCCGACTTAGTTGGGACAGGGGGCATGAGGGGACTGAAGCTTTCTTT; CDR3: CASSRLSWDRGHEGTEAFF
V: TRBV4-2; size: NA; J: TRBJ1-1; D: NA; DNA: TGTGCCAGCAGCGCTAGGGACTACCCTAACGGAGCTTTCTTT; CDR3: CASSARDYPNGAFF
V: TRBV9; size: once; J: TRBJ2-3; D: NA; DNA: TGTGCCAGCAGCGCCGGACTCTTCACAGATACGCAGTATTTT; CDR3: CASSAGLFTDTQYF
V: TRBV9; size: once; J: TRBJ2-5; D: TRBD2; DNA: TGTGCCAGCAACAATCCTGGACTAGCGGGTCCAGGAGAGACCCAGTACTTC; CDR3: CASNNPGLAGPGETQYF